The present T cell receptor beta chain was sequenced within a study of CD8 T cells in Susac syndrome. Reverse transcription of 0.5 to 1 ug RNA was performed with random hexamers. One entry per CDR3 protein results from TCRdb running MiXCR on the immunoSEQ multiplex PCR reads. The table shows roughly 80,000 distinct CDR3 sequences, with more than 85% occurring only once. The germline gives CDR1 SNHLY, CDR2 FYNNEI. The junction had 9 bases not matched to a gene; V was cut back by 6 bases and J by 3 bases. This CDR3 contains 15 residues. There are a few counts of this clonotype. Material for sequencing was CD8+ T cells from PBMCs. J is TRBJ2-7 and V is TRBV2; 9 bases match TRBD1. This receptor was taken from a human donor with multiple sclerosis. CDR3 sequence: CASRLSTGGHYEQYF. In nucleotides, the CDR3 is TGTGCCAGCAGACTCTCGACAGGGGGACACTACGAGCAGTACTTC.